This is a list of T cell receptor beta chains from one sample in a study of cytomegalovirus exposure and HLA in healthy donors. Sequencing used immunoSEQ multiplex PCR; TCRdb keeps in-frame clones, though not all of them. This table holds around 150,000 clones, over 60% found once. Sequencing used PBMCs. Every receptor here comes from a woman aged 40 to 50 in good health and CMV-seronegative. The CDR3 runs from the conserved cysteine through the conserved F or W. The D gene is left open where the match is weak. Where a row states a size, it is once, few, many or the class of an expanded clone; other rows omit it.

>once|-|TRBV7-9|TRBJ1-2
TGTGCCAGCAGTGACGGGGGAAACTATGGCTACACCTTC
CASSDGGNYGYTF
>once|-|TRBV27|TRBJ1-1
TGTGCCAGCAGTTTAACCCCACGGGGCACTGAAGCTTTCTTT
CASSLTPRGTEAFF
>-|-|TRBV7-8|TRBJ1-6
TGTGCCAGCAGGGAGGAGGGGTACGAGAATTCACCCCTCCACTTT
CASREEGYENSPLHF
>-|-|TRBV6-6|TRBJ2-5
TGTGCCAGCAGTCAGGGGCGAGGGGAGACCCAGTACTTC
CASSQGRGETQYF
>-|TRBD1|TRBV19|TRBJ2-7
TGTGCCAGTAGTAGGGACAGGTATACCGAGCAGTACTTC
CASSRDRYTEQYF
>-|TRBD1|TRBV7-9|TRBJ2-3
TGTGCCAGCAGCTTTCGGACAGGGAGCACAGATACGCAGTATTTT
CASSFRTGSTDTQYF
>-|TRBD1|TRBV11-3|TRBJ2-7
TGTGCCAGCAGCCCCGCCCCGGGACAGGGCTACGAGCAGTACTTC
CASSPAPGQGYEQYF
>-|TRBD1|TRBV6-5|TRBJ1-2
TGTGCCAGCAGTTACAGGGGGCGTCATAACTATGGCTACACCTTC
CASSYRGRHNYGYTF
>-|-|TRBV12-5|TRBJ2-1
TGTGCTAGTGGTTTGGATAGTGGCAATGAGCAGTTCTTC
CASGLDSGNEQFF
>-|-|TRBV5-5|TRBJ2-7
TGTGCCAGCAGCTTTAGCTGGGTCGAGCAGTACTTC
CASSFSWVEQYF
>-|TRBD1|TRBV18|TRBJ1-2
TGTGCCAGCTCACCAGACAGGGTCTATGGCTACACCTTC
CASSPDRVYGYTF
>-|-|TRBV21-1|TRBJ1-2
TGTGCCAGCAGCAAAAGTAACACCTCGATCTCCTATGGCTACACCTTC
CASSKSNTSISYGYTF
>few|-|TRBV7-9|TRBJ1-3
TGTGCCAGCAGCCCTTCGGGGGGGCAAGGAAACACCATATATTTT
CASSPSGGQGNTIYF
>-|-|TRBV5-5|TRBJ1-2
TGTGCCAGCAGCCCCTCTGAATCTTTTATTATGACTTATGGCTACACCTTC
CASSPSESFIMTYGYTF
>-|TRBD2|TRBV27|TRBJ2-4
TGTGCCAGCGGGACTAGCGGAGCCAAAAACATTCAGTACTTC
CASGTSGAKNIQYF
>-|TRBD1|TRBV5-6|TRBJ2-7
TGTGCCAGCAGCGCCTACCGGGACAGGGGGCCAGGCGAGCAGTACTTC
CASSAYRDRGPGEQYF
>-|-|TRBV5-1|TRBJ1-4
TGCGCCAGCAGCAGTACAGGGAAAGTGAATGAAAAACTGTTTTTT
CASSSTGKVNEKLFF
>few|TRBD2|TRBV5-1|TRBJ2-5
TGCGCCAGCAGCTGGGGACTAGCGGATTCTAGCCTAGAGACCCAGTACTTC
CASSWGLADSSLETQYF
>-|-|TRBV4-1|TRBJ2-1
TGCGCCAGCAGCCACCCGGCGGGTTATGAGCAGTTCTTC
CASSHPAGYEQFF
>-|TRBD2|TRBV5-1|TRBJ2-1
TGCGCCAGCAGCAGAACAAGGTCTAGCGGGGGGCTGAGCGGGGATGAGCAGTTCTTC
CASSRTRSSGGLSGDEQFF
>-|-|TRBV4-1|TRBJ1-1
TGCGCCAGCAGCCAAGATAGTATACGGGTGTACCAAGCTTTCTTT
CASSQDSIRVYQAFF
>-|TRBD1|TRBV10-3|TRBJ1-2
TGTGCCATCAGTGGGTCGGGGACAGACTATGGCTACACCTTC
CAISGSGTDYGYTF
>few|TRBD2|TRBV7-3|TRBJ2-7
TGTGCCAGCAGCCGGAGCGGGGGGGCGGCATACGAGCAGTACTTC
CASSRSGGAAYEQYF
>few|TRBD1|TRBV5-4|TRBJ1-4
TGTGCCAGCAGCAAGTCCCAAAATCGACAGGGAGGTGAAAAACTGTTTTTT
CASSKSQNRQGGEKLFF
>-|-|TRBV19|TRBJ2-3
TGTGCCAGTAGTATATATCCCACTCGTGCAGATACGCAGTATTTT
CASSIYPTRADTQYF
>-|-|TRBV7-2|TRBJ2-7
TGTGCCAGCAGCTTATTAGGGACACTGAATTACGAGCAGTACTTC
CASSLLGTLNYEQYF
>-|-|TRBV11-2|TRBJ1-1
TGTGCCAGCAGCTTAGACAGGAACACTGAAGCTTTCTTT
CASSLDRNTEAFF
>-|-|TRBV6-1|TRBJ2-3
TGTGCCAGCAGTGTCAACAGGGCAATGGATACGCAGTATTTT
CASSVNRAMDTQYF
>-|-|TRBV7-9|TRBJ2-6
TGTTCCATCCAACGTGCCGCGGCCGGGGCCAACGTCCTGACTTTC
CSIQRAAAGANVLTF
>-|TRBD1|TRBV11-2|TRBJ1-1
TGTGCCAGCAGCTATTTCACTTGGGACAGGGCGTTCAACACTGAAGCTTTCTTT
CASSYFTWDRAFNTEAFF
>-|TRBD2|TRBV19|TRBJ2-5
TGTGCCAGTACCCTCGGGGGGACCCAAGAGACCCAGTACTTC
CASTLGGTQETQYF
>-|-|TRBV11-2|TRBJ2-5
TGTGCCAGCAGCTTAAGGGTACTGGAGGGAGAGACCCAGTACTTC
CASSLRVLEGETQYF
>-|-|TRBV25-1|TRBJ1-2
TGTGCCAGCAGTGGAGGGAACTATGGCTACACCTTC
CASSGGNYGYTF
>-|TRBD1|TRBV4-2|TRBJ2-2
TGTGCCAGCGGCAAGCACAGGGGGCAGGTTACCGGGGAGCTGTTTTTT
CASGKHRGQVTGELFF
>few|TRBD1|TRBV7-9|TRBJ2-7
TGTGCCAGCAGCTTACGGACAGGTTACTACGAGCAGTACTTC
CASSLRTGYYEQYF
>-|-|TRBV4-1|TRBJ2-3
TGCGCCAGCAGCCCAGGGAGGTACTCTAGCACAGATACGCAGTATTTT
CASSPGRYSSTDTQYF
>-|TRBD1|TRBV5-8|TRBJ2-7
TGTGCCAGCAGCATACGGACAGGGAGCTCCTACGAGCAGTACTTC
CASSIRTGSSYEQYF
>few|TRBD2|TRBV9|TRBJ2-5
TGTGCCAGCAGCACCTCTAGCGGACAAGAGACCCAGTACTTC
CASSTSSGQETQYF
>-|TRBD1|TRBV19|TRBJ2-7
TGTGCCAGTAGTCCCCGGACAGGGGCGGCCGAGCAGTACTTC
CASSPRTGAAEQYF
>-|-|TRBV10-3|TRBJ1-1
TGTGCCATCAGTGAGTCTGGGGGGAAGAACACTGAAGCTTTCTTT
CAISESGGKNTEAFF
>-|TRBD2|TRBV7-3|TRBJ2-1
TGTGCCAGCAGCGCAACCGGGACTAGCGGCTACAATGAGCAGTTCTTC
CASSATGTSGYNEQFF
>-|TRBD1|TRBV27|TRBJ1-1
TGTGCCAGCAGTTTATCGATAGACCACAGGGGGACGGGGAACACTGAAGCTTTCTTT
CASSLSIDHRGTGNTEAFF
>-|-|TRBV2|TRBJ2-3
TGTGCCAGCAATCCGCAGCGGCAACCAACAGATACGCAGTATTTT
CASNPQRQPTDTQYF
>-|TRBD1|TRBV19|TRBJ1-6
TGTGCCAGTAGATCCGGACAGGGGAATTCACCCCTCCACTTT
CASRSGQGNSPLHF
>-|TRBD1|TRBV9|TRBJ1-2
TGTGCCAGCAGCGTCGGGACAGGCTATGGCTACACCTTC
CASSVGTGYGYTF
>few|TRBD1|TRBV14|TRBJ2-7
TGTGCCAGCAGCGATCGGGACAGCCTCTACGAGCAGTACTTC
CASSDRDSLYEQYF